This record looks at one TCR beta chain sequence and its context. The sample belongs to a study of blood T cell repertoires in COVID-19. As processed by the authors: For nucleated cells, counts were estimated from reference gene primer amplification. Sequencing was performed with immunoSEQ multiplex PCR; in TCRdb, only in-frame clones are kept and a portion is missing. Clone size and V and J calls were adopted from that table, with D and trimming inferred from the DNA. The sample contains around 200,000 clones, about four fifths of which appear only once. V lost 8 bases and J lost 5, with 11 bases in between. CDR3 length equals 12 residues. Germline values: CDR1 MNHEY, CDR2 SVGAGI.

The receptor was derived from a human donor in a cohort sampled during active COVID-19. The source material was peripheral blood. The chain uses TRBV6-5 and TRBJ2-3; D is perhaps TRBD1 (5 bases). CDR3 region: CASGRVQDTQYF. The CDR3 DNA reads TGTGCCAGCGGCAGGGTACAAGATACGCAGTATTTT.